The sequence of this T cell receptor (beta chain) was determined in a study of T cells in Graves' hyperthyroidism and ophthalmopathy. Study-level information: Pretreatment peripheral blood was obtained at initial diagnosis. Findings and limits, study-wide: Ophthalmopathy was identified by the model a median about 6.4 months ahead of onset.

This clonotype was counted many times. Its antigen is unidentified. For Graves' hyperthyroidism to be stable, ophthalmopathy could not progress within 18 months. V shed 6 bases and J shed 0 bases, with 9 bases lying between them. This CDR3 has 14 residues. CDR1 MNHNS and CDR2 SASEGT come from the germline V gene. Using RNA transcripts as the source, TCR beta CDR3 regions were amplified. The TCR CDR3 first-round RT-PCR relied on the HTBI primer set. TCRdb reprocessed the multiplex PCR reads with MiXCR, giving one entry per CDR3 protein. The sample shows around 500,000 distinct CDR3 sequences, 13% to 15% of them seen only once.

Sample: blood. The clonotype comes from a woman aged 40 to 50 with Graves' hyperthyroidism. The chain uses TRBV6-1 and TRBJ2-1; D is perhaps TRBD2 (5 bases). Written as DNA, the CDR3 is TGTGCCAGCAGGTTCCGGGGCTCCTACAATGAGCAGTTCTTC. Its protein product is CASRFRGSYNEQFF.